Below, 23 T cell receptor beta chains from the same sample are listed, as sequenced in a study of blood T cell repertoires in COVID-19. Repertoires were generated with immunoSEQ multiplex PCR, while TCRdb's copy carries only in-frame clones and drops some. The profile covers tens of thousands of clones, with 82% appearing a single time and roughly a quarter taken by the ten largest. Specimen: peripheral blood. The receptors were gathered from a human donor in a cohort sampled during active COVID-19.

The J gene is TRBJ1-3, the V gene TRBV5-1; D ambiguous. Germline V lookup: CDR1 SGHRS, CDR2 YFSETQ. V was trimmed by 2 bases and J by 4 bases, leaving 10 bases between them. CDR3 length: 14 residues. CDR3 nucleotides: TGCGCCAGCAGCTTCGGCAGCGGGGGAAACACCATATATTTT. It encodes CASSFGSGGNTIYF.

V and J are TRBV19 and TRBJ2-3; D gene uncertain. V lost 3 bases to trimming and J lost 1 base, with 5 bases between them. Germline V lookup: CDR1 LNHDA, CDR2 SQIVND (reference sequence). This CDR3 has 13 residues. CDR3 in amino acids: CASSITGTDTQYF. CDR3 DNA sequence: TGTGCCAGTAGTATTACTGGCACAGATACGCAGTATTTT.

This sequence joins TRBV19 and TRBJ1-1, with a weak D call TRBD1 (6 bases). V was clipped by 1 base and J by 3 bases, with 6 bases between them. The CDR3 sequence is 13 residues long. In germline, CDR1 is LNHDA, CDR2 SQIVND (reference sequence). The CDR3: CASSIAGDTEAFF. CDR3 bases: TGTGCCAGTAGTATAGCAGGGGACACTGAAGCTTTCTTT.

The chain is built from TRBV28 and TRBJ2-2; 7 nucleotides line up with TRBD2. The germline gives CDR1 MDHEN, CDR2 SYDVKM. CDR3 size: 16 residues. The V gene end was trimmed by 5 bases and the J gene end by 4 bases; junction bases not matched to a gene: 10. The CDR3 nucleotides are TGTGCCAGCAGTCCTCGGGGGAGGGTCGGCACCGGGGAGCTGTTTTTT. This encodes CASSPRGRVGTGELFF.

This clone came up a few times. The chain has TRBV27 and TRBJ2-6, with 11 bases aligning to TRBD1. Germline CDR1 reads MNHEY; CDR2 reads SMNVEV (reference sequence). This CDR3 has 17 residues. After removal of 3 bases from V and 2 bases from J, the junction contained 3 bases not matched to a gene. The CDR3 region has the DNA TGTGCCAGCAGTTTCCGGACAGGGGGCGCTGGGGCCAACGTCCTGACTTTC. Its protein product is CASSFRTGGAGANVLTF.

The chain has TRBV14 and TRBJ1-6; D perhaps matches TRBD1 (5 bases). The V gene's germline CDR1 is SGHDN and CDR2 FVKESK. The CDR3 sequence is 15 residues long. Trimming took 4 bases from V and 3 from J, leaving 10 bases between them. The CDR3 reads CASSPGHIYNSPLHF. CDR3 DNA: TGTGCCAGCAGCCCTGGACACATCTATAATTCACCCCTCCACTTT.

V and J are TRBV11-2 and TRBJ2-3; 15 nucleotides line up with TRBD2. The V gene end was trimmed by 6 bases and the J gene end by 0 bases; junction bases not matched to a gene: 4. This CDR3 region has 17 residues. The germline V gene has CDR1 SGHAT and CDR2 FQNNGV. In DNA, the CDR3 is TGTGCCAGCAGAGGACTAGCGGGGGGGCTAAGCACAGATACGCAGTATTTT. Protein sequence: CASRGLAGGLSTDTQYF.

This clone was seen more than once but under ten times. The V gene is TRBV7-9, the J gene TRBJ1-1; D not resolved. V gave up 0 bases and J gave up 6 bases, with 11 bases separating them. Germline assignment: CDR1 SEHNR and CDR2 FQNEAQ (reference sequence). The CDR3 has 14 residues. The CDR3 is CASSLALASPEAFF. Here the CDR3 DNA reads TGTGCCAGCAGCTTAGCTCTGGCCAGTCCTGAAGCTTTCTTT.

The CDR3, as DNA: TGCGCCAGCAGCTTGAACACAGTTCCCACAGATACGCAGTATTTT. It yields the protein CASSLNTVPTDTQYF. The rearrangement joins TRBV5-1 to TRBJ2-3; no clear D. V was cut by 1 base and J by 2 bases, with 11 bases left in between. Germline V gene data show CDR1 as SGHRS and CDR2 as YFSETQ. The CDR3 spans 15 residues. Full variable domain (missing parts from reference TRBV5-1 and TRBJ2-3): KAGVTQTPRYLIKTRGQQVTLSCSPISGHRSVSWYQQTPGQGLQFLFEYFSETQRNKGNFPGRFSGRQFSNSRSEMNVSTLELGDSALYLCASSLNTVPTDTQYFGPGTRLTVL.

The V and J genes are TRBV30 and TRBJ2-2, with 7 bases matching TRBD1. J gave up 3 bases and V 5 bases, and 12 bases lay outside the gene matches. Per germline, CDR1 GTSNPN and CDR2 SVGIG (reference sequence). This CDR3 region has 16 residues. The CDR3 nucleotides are TGTGCCTGGGACAATTTCGACAGGGATGACACCGGGGAGCTGTTTTTT. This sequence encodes CAWDNFDRDDTGELFF.

CDR3 DNA sequence: TGTGCCAGCAGCCCGGACAGCCTGAACACTGAAGCTTTCTTT. Protein product: CASSPDSLNTEAFF. The V call is TRBV16, the J call TRBJ1-1; a possible D gene is TRBD1 (6 bases). This CDR3 spans 14 amino acids. The ends were cut back, 4 bases at V and 0 bases at J, with 9 bases in the middle. Germline V gene lookup returns CDR1 KGHSY and CDR2 FQNENV. The variable domain in full, with the rest retrieved from reference TRBV16 and TRBJ1-1, is GEEVAQTPKHLVRGEGQKAKLYCAPIKGHSYVFWYQQVLKNEFKFLISFQNENVFDETGMPKERFSAKCLPNSPCSLEIQATKLEDSAVYFCASSPDSLNTEAFFGQGTRLTVV.

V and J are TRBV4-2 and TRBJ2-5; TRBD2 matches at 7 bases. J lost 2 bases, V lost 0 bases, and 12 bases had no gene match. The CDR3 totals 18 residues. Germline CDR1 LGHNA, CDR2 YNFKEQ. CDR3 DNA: TGTGCCAGCAGCCAAGAACGCAGTGGCGGGGGAGATCAAGAGACCCAGTACTTC. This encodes CASSQERSGGGDQETQYF.

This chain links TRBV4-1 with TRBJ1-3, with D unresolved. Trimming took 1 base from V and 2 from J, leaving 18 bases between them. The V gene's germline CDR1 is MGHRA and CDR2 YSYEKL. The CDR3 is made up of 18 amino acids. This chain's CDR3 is CASSQVSLRVAAGNTIYF. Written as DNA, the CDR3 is TGCGCCAGCAGCCAAGTATCGCTGAGGGTGGCTGCTGGAAACACCATATATTTT.

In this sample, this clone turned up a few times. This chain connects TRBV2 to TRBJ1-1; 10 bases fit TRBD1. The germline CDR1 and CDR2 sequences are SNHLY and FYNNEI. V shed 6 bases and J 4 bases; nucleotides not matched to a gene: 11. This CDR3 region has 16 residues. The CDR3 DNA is TGTGCCAGCAGGGAGACAAGACGGACAGGGGGCACTGAAGCTTTCTTT. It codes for CASRETRRTGGTEAFF.

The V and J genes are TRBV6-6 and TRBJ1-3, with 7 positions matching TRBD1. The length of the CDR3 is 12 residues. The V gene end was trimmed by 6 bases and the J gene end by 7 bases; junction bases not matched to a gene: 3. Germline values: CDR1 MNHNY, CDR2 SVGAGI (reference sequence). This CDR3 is CASREGANTIYF. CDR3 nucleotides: TGTGCCAGCAGGGAGGGGGCGAACACCATATATTTT.

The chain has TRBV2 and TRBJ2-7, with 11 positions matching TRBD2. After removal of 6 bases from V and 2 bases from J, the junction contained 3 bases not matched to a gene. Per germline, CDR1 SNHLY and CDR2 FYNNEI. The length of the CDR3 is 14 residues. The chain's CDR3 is CASSGTSGTYEQYF. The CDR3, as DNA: TGTGCCAGCAGCGGGACTAGCGGAACCTACGAGCAGTACTTC.

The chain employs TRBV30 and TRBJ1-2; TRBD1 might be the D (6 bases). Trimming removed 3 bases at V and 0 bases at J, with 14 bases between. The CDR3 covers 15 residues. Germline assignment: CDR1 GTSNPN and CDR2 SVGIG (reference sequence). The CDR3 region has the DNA TGTGCCTGGAGACCTACTAACAGGGCTAACTATGGCTACACCTTC. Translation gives CAWRPTNRANYGYTF.

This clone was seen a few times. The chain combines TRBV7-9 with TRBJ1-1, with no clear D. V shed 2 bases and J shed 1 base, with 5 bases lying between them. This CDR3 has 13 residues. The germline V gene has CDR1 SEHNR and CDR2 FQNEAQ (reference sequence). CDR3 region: CASSLSANTEAFF. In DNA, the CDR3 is TGTGCCAGCAGCTTAAGCGCGAACACTGAAGCTTTCTTT.

CDR3 in amino acids: CASSYRPDRNYGYTF. In DNA form, the CDR3 reads TGTGCCAGCAGCTATCGACCGGACAGGAACTATGGCTACACCTTC. The chain employs TRBV5-5 and TRBJ1-2; TRBD1 matches at 7 bases. The germline CDR1 and CDR2 sequences are SGHKS and YYEKEE (reference sequence). V lost 3 bases to trimming and J lost 2 bases; unmatched junction nucleotides: 7. There are 15 residues in the CDR3.

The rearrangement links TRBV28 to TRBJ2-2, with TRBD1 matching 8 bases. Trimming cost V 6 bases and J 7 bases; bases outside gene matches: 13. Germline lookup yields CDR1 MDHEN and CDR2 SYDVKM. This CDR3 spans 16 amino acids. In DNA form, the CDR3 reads TGTGCCAGCAGCCCCGGCGGACAGGGTTTGAACGGGGAGCTGTTTTTT. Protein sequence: CASSPGGQGLNGELFF.

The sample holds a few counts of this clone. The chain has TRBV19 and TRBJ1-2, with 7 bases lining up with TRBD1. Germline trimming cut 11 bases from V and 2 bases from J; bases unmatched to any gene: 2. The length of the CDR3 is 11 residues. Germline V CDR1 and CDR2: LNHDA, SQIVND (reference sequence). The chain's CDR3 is CALQGNYGYTF. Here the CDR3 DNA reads TGTGCCCTACAGGGGAACTATGGCTACACCTTC. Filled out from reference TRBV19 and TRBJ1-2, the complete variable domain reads DGGITQSPKYLFRKEGQNVTLSCEQNLNHDAMYWYRQDPGQGLRLIYYSQIVNDFQKGDIAEGYSVSREKKESFPLTVTSAQKNPTAFYLCALQGNYGYTFGSGTRLTVV.

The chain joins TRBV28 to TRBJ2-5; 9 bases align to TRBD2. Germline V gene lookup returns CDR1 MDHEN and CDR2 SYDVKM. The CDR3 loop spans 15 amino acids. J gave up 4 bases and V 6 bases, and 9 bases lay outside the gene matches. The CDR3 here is CASRMGGGGAETQYF. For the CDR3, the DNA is TGTGCCAGCAGGATGGGTGGCGGGGGGGCAGAGACCCAGTACTTC.

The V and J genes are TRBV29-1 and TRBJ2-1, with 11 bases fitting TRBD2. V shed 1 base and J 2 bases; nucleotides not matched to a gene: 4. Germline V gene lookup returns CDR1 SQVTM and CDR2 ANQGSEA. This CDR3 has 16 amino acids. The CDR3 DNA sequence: TGCAGCGTTGAAGGGTCGGGACTAGCGGCCTACAATGAGCAGTTCTTC. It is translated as CSVEGSGLAAYNEQFF.